This T cell receptor beta chain is drawn from a study of blood T cell repertoires in COVID-19. This clone was observed a handful of times. Authors' methods: By means of reference gene primer amplification, nucleated cell counts were estimated. TCRdb's table, derived via immunoSEQ multiplex PCR, lists solely in-frame clones and lacks some. V and J calls and clone size are those listed in that table; D and trimming were worked out from the DNA. The sample carries about 240,000 clones, about 83% recorded once. Specimen: peripheral blood. The receptor was isolated from a man at least 80 years old with acute or convalescent COVID-19.

The CDR3 DNA reads TGTGCCAGCAGTCCTAGGACAGGGGGAAGCTATGGCTACACCTTC. Protein: CASSPRTGGSYGYTF. The rearrangement uses TRBV6-5 and TRBJ1-2; 10 bases are a match to TRBD1. Germline loops: CDR1 MNHEY, CDR2 SVGAGI. The CDR3 has 15 amino acids. Trimming removed 5 bases from V and 4 bases from J; junction bases left unmatched: 7.